This TCR beta chain was sequenced during a study of T cell changes during pregnancy in multiple sclerosis. The assay was immunoSEQ multiplex PCR, and TCRdb's table has in-frame clones only and misses some. The repertoire consists of about 57,000 clones, with approximately 92% occurring once and the leading ten covering 0.6% to 0.85%. This CDR3 contains 14 residues. Trimming removed 1 base at V and 2 bases at J, with 5 bases between. CDR1 is SGHDN and CDR2 is FVKESK in the germline V gene. This sample comprised CD4+ T cells from peripheral blood mononuclear cells, obtained in the third trimester of pregnancy. This clonotype originated in a female donor with multiple sclerosis, enrolled in a pregnancy study. The chain links TRBV14 to TRBJ2-2; no definite D call. The CDR3 here is CASSQVLNTGELFF. The CDR3 region has the DNA TGTGCCAGCAGCCAAGTTCTAAACACCGGGGAGCTGTTTTTT.